A selection of T cell receptor beta chains follows, all from one sample in a study of neurological immune-mediated disorders. Each CDR3 protein gets one entry after TCRdb re-called the 5' RACE reads with MiXCR. The sample contains under 60,000 distinct CDR3 sequences, over 4.5% of which appear only once. The sequencing input was CD4+ T cells from blood. The receptors stem from a young woman with multiple sclerosis. The CDR3 runs from the conserved cysteine through the conserved F or W. A D gene is named only where the DNA matches it firmly. Size is omitted from some rows. Given values are once, few, many or a class for expanded clones.

clone_size j_call d_call v_call cdr3_aa cdr3_nt
many TRBJ1-1 NA TRBV7-9 CASTLTGGGMNTEAFF TGTGCCAGCACCCTGACGGGAGGCGGTATGAACACTGAAGCTTTCTTT
many TRBJ2-2 NA TRBV29-1 CSVEVGAGPDGTGELFF TGCAGCGTTGAAGTTGGGGCGGGTCCGGACGGCACCGGGGAGCTGTTTTTT
many TRBJ1-3 NA TRBV7-9 CASSLESKGENTIYF TGTGCCAGCAGCTTAGAGTCGAAAGGGGAAAACACCATATATTTT
many TRBJ2-2 NA TRBV5-1 CASSLTGTNTGELFF TGCGCCAGCAGCTTGACGGGGACGAACACCGGGGAGCTGTTTTTT
many TRBJ2-1 TRBD2 TRBV20-1 CSAGLAGVNEQFF TGCAGTGCCGGACTAGCGGGGGTTAATGAGCAGTTCTTC
many TRBJ2-7 TRBD1 TRBV24-1 CAILTGREPAYEQYF TGTGCCATTCTGACAGGGCGCGAACCGGCCTACGAGCAGTACTTC
many TRBJ2-1 NA TRBV20-1 CSARVSGNEQFF TGCAGTGCTAGAGTTAGCGGCAATGAGCAGTTCTTC
many TRBJ2-1 TRBD1 TRBV5-1 CASSFRGGPGDEQFF TGCGCCAGCAGCTTTCGAGGGGGCCCTGGCGATGAGCAGTTCTTC
many TRBJ2-7 NA TRBV12-3/TRBV12-4 CASSSGAYEQYF TGTGCCAGCAGTTCGGGGGCCTACGAGCAGTACTTC
NA TRBJ1-1 NA TRBV7-9 CASTGVLNTEAFF TGTGCCAGCACCGGTGTCCTGAACACTGAAGCTTTCTTT
many TRBJ2-1 TRBD2 TRBV7-2 CASSSGTSGRNEQFF TGTGCCAGCAGCTCCGGGACTAGCGGGAGAAATGAGCAGTTCTTC
many TRBJ2-1 NA TRBV4-1 CASSQGQGIYNEQFF TGCGCCAGCAGCCAAGGGCAGGGGATATACAATGAGCAGTTCTTC
NA TRBJ2-7 NA TRBV30 CAWSGQAEQYF TGTGCCTGGAGTGGACAGGCTGAGCAGTACTTC
many TRBJ2-3 TRBD2 TRBV10-3 CAISARGGAKDTQYF TGTGCCATCAGTGCGCGCGGGGGGGCTAAAGATACGCAGTATTTT
NA TRBJ2-1 NA TRBV4-3 CASSQKGVRSYNEQFF TGCGCCAGCAGCCAAAAAGGGGTTAGGTCCTACAATGAGCAGTTCTTC
many TRBJ1-5 NA TRBV6-6 CASSYSLEGQPQHF TGTGCCAGCAGTTACTCACTCGAGGGTCAGCCCCAGCATTTT
many TRBJ2-5 TRBD1 TRBV20-1 CSARGSGQGQETQYF TGCAGTGCTAGAGGGAGCGGACAGGGCCAAGAGACCCAGTACTTC
many TRBJ2-1 NA TRBV5-1 CASSLVSRGTVSYNEQFF TGCGCCAGCAGCTTGGTGAGTCGGGGGACGGTCAGCTACAATGAGCAGTTCTTC
many TRBJ2-1 TRBD2 TRBV29-1 CSVYPPLAGQFF TGCAGCGTCTACCCGCCGCTAGCGGGTCAGTTCTTC
many TRBJ2-1 TRBD2 TRBV28 CASSVSGGNNEQFF TGTGCCAGCAGTGTTAGCGGGGGGAACAATGAGCAGTTCTTC
NA TRBJ1-2 TRBD1 TRBV14 CASSFGTGGGYTF TGTGCCAGCAGCTTCGGGACAGGCGGTGGCTACACCTTC
many TRBJ1-1 NA TRBV29-1 CSTYTGTNTEAFF TGCAGCACCTACACAGGGACGAACACTGAAGCTTTCTTT
many TRBJ2-1 TRBD2 TRBV25-1 CASTLSGGAKSAGQFF TGTGCCAGCACCCTTAGCGGGGGGGCCAAGAGTGCGGGGCAGTTCTTC
NA TRBJ1-5 NA TRBV7-2 CASSLGTAGEPQHF TGTGCCAGCAGCTTAGGGACAGCGGGGGAGCCCCAGCATTTT
NA TRBJ1-5 TRBD1 TRBV6-1 CASNPTGPEGPQHF TGTGCCAGCAACCCGACAGGGCCGGAGGGACCCCAGCATTTT
many TRBJ2-2 NA TRBV27 CASSGLGRVGGGGELFF TGTGCCAGCAGCGGCCTGGGGAGAGTGGGGGGCGGAGGGGAGCTGTTTTTT
many TRBJ2-2 TRBD2 TRBV9 CASSVALAGTGELFF TGTGCCAGCAGCGTAGCACTAGCGGGCACCGGGGAGCTGTTTTTT
many TRBJ1-1 TRBD1 TRBV5-1 CASSLQGAGNTEAFF TGCGCCAGCAGCCTGCAGGGGGCTGGGAACACTGAAGCTTTCTTT
many TRBJ2-3 NA TRBV20-1 CSATPGVFSTDTQYF TGCAGTGCGACGCCGGGGGTCTTCAGCACAGATACGCAGTATTTT